The rows below give T cell receptor beta chains drawn from one sample of a study of shared clonotypes between healthy human individuals. TCRdb keeps only in-frame clones here, not all; method: immunoSEQ multiplex PCR. The sample holds under 2.5 million clones; 92% are singletons and the top ten take approximately 0.39%. Sequencing was carried out using naive CD4+ T cells from PBMCs. Receptors originate from a man aged 18-30 years in good health. Some clones in this sample may be carry-over from other donors' samples. The CDR3 runs from the conserved cysteine through the conserved F or W. The D gene is left open where the match is weak. Only part of the rows carry a size: once, few, many, or a class if the clone is expanded.

>13|-|TRBJ1-2|-|TRBV7-9
TGTGCCAGCAGCTTAATCAGGGTGGATGGCTACACCTTC
CASSLIRVDGYTF
>15|-|TRBJ1-2|-|TRBV7-8
TGTGCCAGCAGCTCAACAGAGACCCTTAACTATGGCTACACCTTC
CASSSTETLNYGYTF
>14|TRBD1|TRBJ1-5|-|TRBV19
TGTGCCAGTAGCCCAGACAGGGTCAATCAGCCCCAGCATTTT
CASSPDRVNQPQHF
>14|TRBD1|TRBJ1-2|-|TRBV11-2
TGTGCCAGCAGCTCCTCCGGGACAGTCTATGGCTACACCTTC
CASSSSGTVYGYTF
>16|TRBD1|TRBJ1-4|once|TRBV28
TGTGCCAGCAGAACCCGGGACAGGGGAAGGAATGAAAAACTGTTTTTT
CASRTRDRGRNEKLFF
>16|TRBD2|TRBJ2-6|once|TRBV9
TGTGCCAGCAGCGTAGTTGCGGGAGCTGGGGCCAACGTCCTGACTTTC
CASSVVAGAGANVLTF
>13|-|TRBJ1-1|-|TRBV6-5
TGTGCCAGCAGTTACCTGGCGAACACTGAAGCTTTCTTT
CASSYLANTEAFF
>13|-|TRBJ2-1|-|TRBV9
TGTGCCAGCAGCGCCCTCATCCGGGACCCGCCGATCTTC
CASSALIRDPPIF
>10|-|TRBJ2-1|once|TRBV7-8
TGTGCCAGCAGCGACAATGAGCAGTTCTTC
CASSDNEQFF
>13|-|TRBJ2-3|-|TRBV6-5
TGTGCCAGCAGTTCCCTAATCACAGATACGCAGTATTTT
CASSSLITDTQYF
>10|TRBD2|TRBJ2-5|-|TRBV2
TGTGCCGCCGGGGGGGAGACCCAGTACTTC
CAAGGETQYF
>15|-|TRBJ2-4|-|TRBV15
TGTGCCACCAGCAGGCACAAGGAGAGGGTGCACATTCAGTACTTC
CATSRHKERVHIQYF
>13|-|TRBJ2-7|-|TRBV9
TGTGCCAGCAGCGCACGTGGGGTGGGAGAGCAGTACTTC
CASSARGVGEQYF
>17|-|TRBJ2-7|-|TRBV4-1
TGCGCCAGCAGCCAAGAACAGCCGGGACGTTCGATCTACGAGCAGTACTTC
CASSQEQPGRSIYEQYF
>11|-|TRBJ1-2|-|TRBV7-3
TGTGCCAGCAGCCTCCTGTATGGCTACACCTTC
CASSLLYGYTF
>14|-|TRBJ1-1|-|TRBV7-6
TGTGCCAGCAGCCCCGGGACGGCGAACACTGAAGCTTTCTTT
CASSPGTANTEAFF
>11|-|TRBJ1-2|-|TRBV5-6
TGTGCCAGCATCCACAGGGATGGCTACACCTTC
CASIHRDGYTF
>16|-|TRBJ2-2|-|TRBV5-6
TGTGCCAGCAGCTTGCGGCGCATTACTAACACCGGGGAGCTGTTTTTT
CASSLRRITNTGELFF
>14|TRBD2|TRBJ2-7|-|TRBV5-4
TGTGCCAGCAGCTGGAAGACTAGCGGGGGCGAGCAGTACTTC
CASSWKTSGGEQYF
>14|-|TRBJ2-1|-|TRBV11-1
TGTGCCAGCTTTAATACGGGAGGAGGGGGTGAGCAGTTCTTC
CASFNTGGGGEQFF
>15|-|TRBJ2-3|-|TRBV4-2
TGTGCCAGCACCCGACGGCGGGATAGCACAGATACGCAGTATTTT
CASTRRRDSTDTQYF
>15|-|TRBJ1-1|-|TRBV18
TGTGCCAGCTCACCGAGAAGGGGAATGAACACTGAAGCTTTCTTT
CASSPRRGMNTEAFF
>13|-|TRBJ2-3|-|TRBV28
TGTGCCTGCGGGGGCCAAAGAGCAGATACGCAGTATTTT
CACGGQRADTQYF
>15|-|TRBJ1-2|-|TRBV4-3
TGCGCCAGCAGCCAACAAACAGGGTTGATCTCTGGCTACACCTTC
CASSQQTGLISGYTF
>12|-|TRBJ2-7|-|TRBV30
TGTGCCTGGGGTCCCCAGTCCTACGAGCAGTACTTC
CAWGPQSYEQYF
>17|TRBD1|TRBJ2-2|-|TRBV11-2
TGTGCCAGCAGCTTAGTTCCGGGACAGGGGAACACCGGGGAGCTGTTTTTT
CASSLVPGQGNTGELFF
>17|-|TRBJ1-3|-|TRBV9
TGTGCCAGCAGCGCGGTCGAACCTGGGGCCTATGGAAACACCATATATTTT
CASSAVEPGAYGNTIYF
>16|-|TRBJ2-7|-|TRBV28
TGTGCCAGCAGTTTAAGGGGGGGACTCCATCGGTACGAGCAGTACTTC
CASSLRGGLHRYEQYF
>14|-|TRBJ1-4|-|TRBV28
TGTGCCAGCAGTTCCCGGGTCCGAGGTGAAAAACTGTTTTTT
CASSSRVRGEKLFF
>15|TRBD2|TRBJ2-7|-|TRBV7-2
TGTGCCAGCAGCAAACCCCTAGCGGGACTCTACGAGCAGTACTTC
CASSKPLAGLYEQYF
>17|-|TRBJ1-4|-|TRBV7-9
TGTGCCGTGGGGGGACCTTCCCCTCCCCGAACTAATGAAAAACTGTTTTTT
CAVGGPSPPRTNEKLFF
>16|-|TRBJ2-1|-|TRBV9
TGTGCCAGCAGCGCAGCGGGCCATAGCTCCTACAATGAGCAGTTCTTC
CASSAAGHSSYNEQFF
>13|-|TRBJ1-2|-|TRBV2
TGTGCCAGCAAGTACGGCAGACTACTATCCCCTACCTTC
CASKYGRLLSPTF
>13|-|TRBJ2-2|-|TRBV7-3
TGTGCCAGCAGCTTAGGTGACACCGGGGAGCTGTTTTTT
CASSLGDTGELFF
>16|-|TRBJ2-6|once|TRBV28
TGTGCCAGCAAACCACTCGGCAACTCTGGGGCCAACGTCCTGACTTTC
CASKPLGNSGANVLTF
>16|TRBD2|TRBJ2-1|once|TRBV4-3
TGCGCCAGCAGCTTACTCCCTAGCGGGAGCTACAATGAGCAGTTCTTC
CASSLLPSGSYNEQFF
>16|-|TRBJ2-7|-|TRBV4-3
TGCGCCAGCAGCCAAGATCCCCGGGAAGATCGGTACGAGCAGTACTTC
CASSQDPREDRYEQYF
>15|TRBD2|TRBJ2-1|-|TRBV28
TGTGCCAGCAGTGCCCCGGGACTAGCCCTCAATGAGCAGTTCTTC
CASSAPGLALNEQFF
>15|-|TRBJ1-4|-|TRBV6-6
TGTGCCAGCAGTCCGTGGGGAACAACTAATGAAAAACTGTTTTTT
CASSPWGTTNEKLFF
>16|-|TRBJ2-2|-|TRBV7-3
TGTGCCAGCAGCCCACGACAGGCTTCGAACACCGGGGAGCTGTTTTTT
CASSPRQASNTGELFF
>13|-|TRBJ1-1|-|TRBV29-1
TGCAGCGCTGCGGGCCAGACAAACACTGAAGCTTTCTTT
CSAAGQTNTEAFF
>15|-|TRBJ2-7|-|TRBV6-1
TGTGCCAGCAGTGAAGATCCTATACCATCCTACGAGCAGTACTTC
CASSEDPIPSYEQYF
>14|TRBD1|TRBJ1-5|-|TRBV2
TGTGCCAGCAGTGATCGGGACAGAAATCAGCCCCAGCATTTT
CASSDRDRNQPQHF
>13|-|TRBJ2-7|-|TRBV4-1
TGCGCCAGCAGCCTGGGACGTGCGAGCGGGCAGTACTTC
CASSLGRASGQYF
>14|TRBD1|TRBJ1-4|-|TRBV5-1
TGCGCCAGCAGCCTCGGACAGGAGGGCGAAAAACTGTTTTTT
CASSLGQEGEKLFF
>18|-|TRBJ1-5|-|TRBV7-2
TGTGCCAGCAGCACCCGATCGAGTTGGGGTTCGAGCAATCAGCCCCAGCATTTT
CASSTRSSWGSSNQPQHF
>14|TRBD1|TRBJ1-1|-|TRBV19
TGTGCCAGTACCAAGGGACAGGGGAACTCTGAAGCTTTCTTT
CASTKGQGNSEAFF
>16|TRBD1|TRBJ1-4|-|TRBV5-6
TGTGCCAGCAGCTACACCCCCAGACAGGGAAGTGAAAAACTGTTTTTT
CASSYTPRQGSEKLFF
>17|-|TRBJ1-3|-|TRBV28
TGTGCCAGCAGTTTATTAGGCTCATGGGTATCTGGAAACACCATATATTTT
CASSLLGSWVSGNTIYF
>13|TRBD1|TRBJ1-2|-|TRBV5-1
TGCGCCAGCAGCTCCGGACAGGGGGGTGGCTACACCTTC
CASSSGQGGGYTF
>14|-|TRBJ1-5|-|TRBV18
TGTGCCAGCTCACCATACGTGGGCAATCAGCCCCAGCATTTT
CASSPYVGNQPQHF
>14|-|TRBJ1-2|-|TRBV11-2
TGTGCCAGCAGCTTAGGGCCAGCCGGCTATGGCTACACCTTC
CASSLGPAGYGYTF
>15|-|TRBJ2-7|-|TRBV5-4
TGTGCCAGCAGCTTCGCGGGAAGGGGGCCCTACGAGCAGTACTTC
CASSFAGRGPYEQYF
>13|-|TRBJ2-3|-|TRBV30
TGTGCCTGGAGTGTAAAAGGCACAGATACGCAGTATTTT
CAWSVKGTDTQYF
>14|-|TRBJ2-3|-|TRBV28
TGTGCCAGCAGTTTAAGGCAGGGCCGTAATACGCAGTATTTT
CASSLRQGRNTQYF